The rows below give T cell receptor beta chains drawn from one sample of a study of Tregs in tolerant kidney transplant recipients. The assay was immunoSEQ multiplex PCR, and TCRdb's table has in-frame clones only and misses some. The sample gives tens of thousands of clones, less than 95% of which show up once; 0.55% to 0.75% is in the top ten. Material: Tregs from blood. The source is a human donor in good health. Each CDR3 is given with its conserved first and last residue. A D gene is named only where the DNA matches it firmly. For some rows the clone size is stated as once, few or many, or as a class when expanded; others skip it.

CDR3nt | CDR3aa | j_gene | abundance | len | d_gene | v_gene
TGTGCCAGCAGTGCTGGCGGGGCTAACTCCTACGAGCAGTACTTC | CASSAGGANSYEQYF | TRBJ2-7 | - | 15 | - | TRBV2
TGTGCCAGCAGCGCAGACAGGGGACAGACCCAGTACTTC | CASSADRGQTQYF | TRBJ2-5 | once | 13 | TRBD1 | TRBV6-1
TGTGCCAGCAGTATGAGACAGGGCCTCTATGGCTACACCTTC | CASSMRQGLYGYTF | TRBJ1-2 | - | 14 | TRBD1 | TRBV27
TGCGCCAGCAGCTTGTTGGGTTACGAGCAGTACTTC | CASSLLGYEQYF | TRBJ2-7 | - | 12 | - | TRBV5-1
TGTGCCAGCAGCCCCCGTGGTACGGGTGTGGGGTACAATGAGCAGTTCTTC | CASSPRGTGVGYNEQFF | TRBJ2-1 | once | 17 | - | TRBV7-3
TGTGCCAGCAGCGTGGCCCGTAGCGGGGGGAATGAGCAGTTCTTC | CASSVARSGGNEQFF | TRBJ2-1 | - | 15 | TRBD2 | TRBV9
TGCGCCAGCAGCTTGGGACTAGCGTTCGTCAATGAGCAGTTCTTC | CASSLGLAFVNEQFF | TRBJ2-1 | once | 15 | TRBD2 | TRBV5-1
TGTGCCAGTAGTCCGATGACAAATACCTACGAGCAGTACTTC | CASSPMTNTYEQYF | TRBJ2-7 | - | 14 | - | TRBV19
TGTGCCAGCAGCCCCCGGAAAGTGCCCGGGTCCCAGTACTTC | CASSPRKVPGSQYF | TRBJ2-5 | - | 14 | - | TRBV7-8
TGTGCCAGCAGTTTAGAGGCTCTCGGCTCCTACGAGCAGTACTTC | CASSLEALGSYEQYF | TRBJ2-7 | - | 15 | - | TRBV27
TGCGCCAGCAGCCAAGACCCCGATCCATACAATGAGCAGTTCTTC | CASSQDPDPYNEQFF | TRBJ2-1 | - | 15 | - | TRBV4-1
TGTGCCAGCAGCTTACGTACGGTGAACACCGGGGAGCTGTTTTTT | CASSLRTVNTGELFF | TRBJ2-2 | - | 15 | - | TRBV7-6
TGTGCCAGCAGGGCTACCGGGATTCCCTACGAGCAGTACTTC | CASRATGIPYEQYF | TRBJ2-7 | once | 14 | - | TRBV6-5
TGTGCCAGCAGGTCAGGAAGTACTAGCGGGATCTTGGAGCAGTTCTTC | CASRSGSTSGILEQFF | TRBJ2-1 | once | 16 | TRBD2 | TRBV11-2
TGTGCCAGTAGTAACACAGGGGGCGCGGAAGAAAAACTGTTTTTT | CASSNTGGAEEKLFF | TRBJ1-4 | - | 15 | TRBD1 | TRBV19
TGTGCCAGCAGCTTGGGTGGCGGGAGGATCTCGGAGACCCAGTACTTC | CASSLGGGRISETQYF | TRBJ2-5 | - | 16 | TRBD2 | TRBV5-4
TGTGCCAGTAACAAAGGGCCTAGCGGGAGGTCGAATGAGCAGTTCTTC | CASNKGPSGRSNEQFF | TRBJ2-1 | - | 16 | TRBD2 | TRBV19
TGCGCCAGCAGCTTGGGAGGGGCGGGATTTTACGAGCAGTACTTC | CASSLGGAGFYEQYF | TRBJ2-7 | - | 15 | - | TRBV5-1
TGTGCCAGCAGCTTGGGGCTTGTGGGGGATCGGCGGGAGACTGAAGCTTTCTTT | CASSLGLVGDRRETEAFF | TRBJ1-1 | - | 18 | - | TRBV5-6
TGCGCCAGCAGCTCCCCACGACAGGGGGTGGGTGGCTACACCTTC | CASSSPRQGVGGYTF | TRBJ1-2 | - | 15 | TRBD1 | TRBV5-4
TGTGCCAGCCTGCTTTATCATCCCACACAAAGTCGGGCCAACGTCCTGACTTTC | CASLLYHPTQSRANVLTF | TRBJ2-6 | - | 18 | - | TRBV5-8
TGTGCCTGGAGGTACAGGGGCTACGAGCAGTACTTC | CAWRYRGYEQYF | TRBJ2-7 | - | 12 | TRBD1 | TRBV30
TGTGCCAGCAGGTACTCTAGCGGGGGATACAATGAGCAGTTCTTC | CASRYSSGGYNEQFF | TRBJ2-1 | - | 15 | TRBD2 | TRBV7-9
TGCGCCAGCAGCTTGGCCGGACTAGAATCCTACGAGCAGTACTTC | CASSLAGLESYEQYF | TRBJ2-7 | - | 15 | TRBD2 | TRBV5-1
TGCAGCGTTGAAGTGACCGTAAATGCGCAGTACTTC | CSVEVTVNAQYF | TRBJ2-7 | - | 12 | - | TRBV29-1
TGTGCCAGCAGCTTAGCGTTTGGGATAGAGACCCAGTACTTC | CASSLAFGIETQYF | TRBJ2-5 | - | 14 | - | TRBV7-6
TGTGCCAGCAGCTTGGCTCAGGGTTTGAGCGGACAGCCCCAGCATTTT | CASSLAQGLSGQPQHF | TRBJ1-5 | - | 16 | - | TRBV5-6
TGTGCCAGCAGCTTAGGTACGGGTAATTCACCCCTCCACTTT | CASSLGTGNSPLHF | TRBJ1-6 | - | 14 | - | TRBV7-8
TGTGCCAGCAGCCTACGACTAGCGGTGAACACCGGGGAGCTGTTTTTT | CASSLRLAVNTGELFF | TRBJ2-2 | - | 16 | TRBD2 | TRBV11-2
TGTGCCAGCAGTTTTCCGGGACAGACCTACGAGCAGTACTTC | CASSFPGQTYEQYF | TRBJ2-7 | - | 14 | TRBD1 | TRBV6-1
TGTGCCAGTAGCGCGACGGGGACCTACGAGCAGTACTTC | CASSATGTYEQYF | TRBJ2-7 | - | 13 | - | TRBV19
TGTGCCAGCAGTTCGGGGTTCCGAAGGACAGATACGCAGTATTTT | CASSSGFRRTDTQYF | TRBJ2-3 | once | 15 | - | TRBV6-5
TGCGCCAGCAGCAAAGGACCAGGCTGGCTTTATGGCTACACCTTC | CASSKGPGWLYGYTF | TRBJ1-2 | - | 15 | - | TRBV5-1
TGTGCCAGCAGTCTACAGGGCGATCAGCCCCAGCATTTT | CASSLQGDQPQHF | TRBJ1-5 | - | 13 | - | TRBV6-4
TGCAGCGTACTAGCGGGCACAGATACGCAGTATTTT | CSVLAGTDTQYF | TRBJ2-3 | once | 12 | TRBD2 | TRBV29-1
TGTGCCAGCAGTACACCTACGGGAGGGCCCTACAATGAGCAGTTCTTC | CASSTPTGGPYNEQFF | TRBJ2-1 | - | 16 | TRBD2 | TRBV5-6
TGTGCCAGCAGCCTTGACAGGGGTAAGGCAGATACGCAGTATTTT | CASSLDRGKADTQYF | TRBJ2-3 | - | 15 | TRBD1 | TRBV9
TGTGCCAGCAGTGAAGCGAAGGCAGGGGGTAACTATGGCTACACCTTC | CASSEAKAGGNYGYTF | TRBJ1-2 | - | 16 | TRBD1 | TRBV2
TGTGCCAGCAGTGAAGACAGGTTTATGCGGTACACCTTC | CASSEDRFMRYTF | TRBJ1-2 | - | 13 | - | TRBV6-1
TGTGCCAGCAGCCAAGACCCCACCCATAAGTTAAGGAGGACAGATACGCAGTATTTT | CASSQDPTHKLRRTDTQYF | TRBJ2-3 | - | 19 | - | TRBV4-2
TGCACCAGCAGCTTGGGGGATTTTCAGCCCCAGCATTTT | CTSSLGDFQPQHF | TRBJ1-5 | - | 13 | - | TRBV5-1